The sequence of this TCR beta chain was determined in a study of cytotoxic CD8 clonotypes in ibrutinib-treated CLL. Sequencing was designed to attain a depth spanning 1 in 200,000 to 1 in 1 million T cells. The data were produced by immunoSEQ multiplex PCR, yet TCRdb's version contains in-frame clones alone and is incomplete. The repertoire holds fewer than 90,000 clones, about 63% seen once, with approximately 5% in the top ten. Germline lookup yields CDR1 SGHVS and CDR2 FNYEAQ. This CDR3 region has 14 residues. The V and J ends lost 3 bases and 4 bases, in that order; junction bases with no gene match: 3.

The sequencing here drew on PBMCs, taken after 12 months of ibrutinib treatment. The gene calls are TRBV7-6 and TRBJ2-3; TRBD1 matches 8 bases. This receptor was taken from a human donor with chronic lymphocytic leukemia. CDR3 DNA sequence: TGTGCCAGCAGCTTGACAGGGGTGTCAGATACGCAGTATTTT. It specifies CASSLTGVSDTQYF.